This TCR beta chain was recorded in a study of blood T cell repertoires in COVID-19. Measured with immunoSEQ multiplex PCR; TCRdb has only the in-frame clones, and not every one. The sample holds around 130,000 clones; around 87% are singletons and the top ten take around 3.6%. CDR3 length: 12 residues. The germline CDR1 and CDR2 sequences are SGHDN and FVKESK. Deletions cut 2 bases from V and 4 bases from J, with 3 bases between. The TCR comes from a woman aged 55-69 years with acute or convalescent COVID-19. Source material: peripheral blood. The J gene is TRBJ1-3, the V gene TRBV14; no reliable D call. The chain's CDR3 is CASSQQGNTIYF. CDR3 DNA: TGTGCCAGCAGCCAACAGGGAAACACCATATATTTT.